These T cell receptor beta chains were read from a single sample in a study of T cells in localized non-small cell lung cancer. Repertoires were generated with immunoSEQ multiplex PCR, while TCRdb's copy carries only in-frame clones and drops some. This table holds 2,500 to 3,000 clones, approximately 21% found once. The sequenced sample was lung tumor tissue, obtained before any cancer treatment. These receptors were taken from a male donor at least 60 years old with stage II squamous cell lung carcinoma. Both conserved end residues are part of each CDR3. The order of the fields is clone size, D gene, V gene, J gene, CDR3 protein. The D gene is left open where the match is weak. The listing skips clone size in some rows; elsewhere it reads once, few, many or a size class.

clone_size: few
d_call: -
v_call: TRBV11-3
j_call: TRBJ2-7
cdr3_aa: CASSLNFAGGHEQYF

clone_size: -
d_call: -
v_call: TRBV14
j_call: TRBJ2-1
cdr3_aa: CASSPQAVSYNEQFF

clone_size: few
d_call: -
v_call: TRBV6-8
j_call: TRBJ2-3
cdr3_aa: CASSTFGSPSTDTQYF

clone_size: few
d_call: -
v_call: TRBV9
j_call: TRBJ2-7
cdr3_aa: CASKVGQGRSEQYF

clone_size: -
d_call: TRBD2
v_call: TRBV5-1
j_call: TRBJ2-2
cdr3_aa: CASSLGGTSTGELFF

clone_size: many
d_call: TRBD1
v_call: TRBV11-3
j_call: TRBJ2-5
cdr3_aa: CASSLEGTGGKTQYF

clone_size: -
d_call: TRBD2
v_call: TRBV18
j_call: TRBJ2-1
cdr3_aa: CASSLGLARYNEQFF

clone_size: -
d_call: TRBD1
v_call: TRBV28
j_call: TRBJ1-1
cdr3_aa: CASSQGGTVNTEAFF

clone_size: -
d_call: TRBD1
v_call: TRBV12-5
j_call: TRBJ2-1
cdr3_aa: CASGQDRGNEQFF

clone_size: -
d_call: -
v_call: TRBV18
j_call: TRBJ1-2
cdr3_aa: CASSPQGESYTF

clone_size: many
d_call: -
v_call: TRBV11-3
j_call: TRBJ1-2
cdr3_aa: CASSPTTGYEGYGYTF

clone_size: few
d_call: -
v_call: TRBV6-8
j_call: TRBJ2-5
cdr3_aa: CASSESGLQETQYF

clone_size: -
d_call: TRBD1
v_call: TRBV6-8
j_call: TRBJ1-4
cdr3_aa: CASSAPGTAILATNEKLFF

clone_size: few
d_call: TRBD1
v_call: TRBV7-6
j_call: TRBJ2-2
cdr3_aa: CASSRQGGYTGELFF

clone_size: -
d_call: -
v_call: TRBV19
j_call: TRBJ2-3
cdr3_aa: CASSIGRGGRSTDTQYF

clone_size: -
d_call: TRBD1
v_call: TRBV18
j_call: TRBJ1-2
cdr3_aa: CASSPGQGEGYGYTF

clone_size: few
d_call: -
v_call: TRBV11-3
j_call: TRBJ1-3
cdr3_aa: CASSPGAGGAGNTIYF

clone_size: few
d_call: -
v_call: TRBV11-3
j_call: TRBJ2-3
cdr3_aa: CASSLGGGRSGDTQYF

clone_size: -
d_call: -
v_call: TRBV11-3
j_call: TRBJ2-1
cdr3_aa: CASSFREDYNEQFF

clone_size: -
d_call: -
v_call: TRBV11-3
j_call: TRBJ2-1
cdr3_aa: CASLDSLSSYNEQFF

clone_size: few
d_call: TRBD1
v_call: TRBV6-8
j_call: TRBJ1-2
cdr3_aa: CASRQPGTVNYGYTF

clone_size: few
d_call: TRBD2
v_call: TRBV11-3
j_call: TRBJ2-5
cdr3_aa: CASSPVLAGETQYF

clone_size: medium-sized
d_call: -
v_call: TRBV11-3
j_call: TRBJ1-2
cdr3_aa: CASSLDSSPYGYTF

clone_size: -
d_call: -
v_call: TRBV19
j_call: TRBJ1-2
cdr3_aa: CASSIVAADGYTF

clone_size: -
d_call: TRBD2
v_call: TRBV14
j_call: TRBJ2-2
cdr3_aa: CASSQVRSGVNTGELFF

clone_size: -
d_call: TRBD1
v_call: TRBV19
j_call: TRBJ1-5
cdr3_aa: CASRTGLEQPQHF

clone_size: few
d_call: -
v_call: TRBV7-2
j_call: TRBJ1-5
cdr3_aa: CASSFSTNQPQHF

clone_size: medium-sized
d_call: -
v_call: TRBV11-3
j_call: TRBJ1-1
cdr3_aa: CASSPMALNTEAFF

clone_size: medium-sized
d_call: -
v_call: TRBV6-8
j_call: TRBJ2-7
cdr3_aa: CASSEQGYEQYF

clone_size: -
d_call: -
v_call: TRBV1
j_call: TRBJ2-7
cdr3_aa: CASSQDIGDGSYEQYF

clone_size: many
d_call: TRBD1
v_call: TRBV11-3
j_call: TRBJ1-5
cdr3_aa: CASSLDRADRGRLLNQPQHF

clone_size: medium-sized
d_call: -
v_call: TRBV11-3
j_call: TRBJ2-4
cdr3_aa: CASAPPGVLAKNIQYF

clone_size: -
d_call: -
v_call: TRBV9
j_call: TRBJ2-1
cdr3_aa: CASSDRAEGNEQFF

clone_size: few
d_call: -
v_call: TRBV2
j_call: TRBJ1-3
cdr3_aa: CASRDSGNTIYF

clone_size: medium-sized
d_call: -
v_call: TRBV6-8
j_call: TRBJ1-2
cdr3_aa: CASRPPLPNYGYTF

clone_size: medium-sized
d_call: -
v_call: TRBV11-3
j_call: TRBJ1-3
cdr3_aa: CASSFGINSGNTIYF

clone_size: -
d_call: TRBD2
v_call: TRBV11-3
j_call: TRBJ2-3
cdr3_aa: CASRPGGTSTDTQYF

clone_size: -
d_call: TRBD1
v_call: TRBV19
j_call: TRBJ1-2
cdr3_aa: CASSIERDSYGYTF

clone_size: -
d_call: TRBD1
v_call: TRBV11-3
j_call: TRBJ1-2
cdr3_aa: CASSLGQGARGYTF

clone_size: -
d_call: -
v_call: TRBV23-1
j_call: TRBJ2-7
cdr3_aa: CASSQSDSYEQYF

clone_size: -
d_call: -
v_call: TRBV29-1
j_call: TRBJ2-2
cdr3_aa: CSVTGYPGELFF

clone_size: -
d_call: -
v_call: TRBV6-8
j_call: TRBJ1-1
cdr3_aa: CASSYDPGLAEAFF

clone_size: -
d_call: TRBD2
v_call: TRBV11-3
j_call: TRBJ2-3
cdr3_aa: CASSVSGGAADTQYF

clone_size: few
d_call: -
v_call: TRBV30
j_call: TRBJ1-2
cdr3_aa: CAWSPGTLRGYTF

clone_size: -
d_call: -
v_call: TRBV29-1
j_call: TRBJ1-2
cdr3_aa: CSARDTVTYGYTF

clone_size: -
d_call: -
v_call: TRBV5-1
j_call: TRBJ1-3
cdr3_aa: CASSPDAVGGNTIYF

clone_size: medium-sized
d_call: -
v_call: TRBV11-3
j_call: TRBJ1-1
cdr3_aa: CASSSGQGRTEAFF

clone_size: many
d_call: -
v_call: TRBV9
j_call: TRBJ1-1
cdr3_aa: CASSEAYGPGLEAFF